The present T cell receptor beta chain was sequenced within a study of molecular identifiers for immune sequencing clone quantification. TCRdb redid the calling of the PCR reads with MiXCR, one entry per CDR3 protein. The data hold around 460,000 distinct CDR3 sequences, with roughly a fifth observed a single time. The sample holds a few counts of this clonotype. Trimming cost V 3 bases and J 2 bases; bases outside gene matches: 5. CDR3 length equals 17 residues. Germline CDR1 reads KGHSH; CDR2 reads LQKENI. The chain recombines TRBV18 with TRBJ2-3, with 13 bases aligning to TRBD2. This TCR came from a human donor in good health. Some libraries in this study had Jurkat cell RNA spiked in. Sequencing was performed on naive CD8+ T cells from blood, with Jurkat cell RNA spiked in. Subset described: FACS-sorted CD8+CD4-CCR7+CD45RA+ naive T cells. CDR3 DNA sequence: TGTGCCAGCTCACCCGAGGGACTAGCGGGGTACACAGATACGCAGTATTTT. It translates to CASSPEGLAGYTDTQYF.